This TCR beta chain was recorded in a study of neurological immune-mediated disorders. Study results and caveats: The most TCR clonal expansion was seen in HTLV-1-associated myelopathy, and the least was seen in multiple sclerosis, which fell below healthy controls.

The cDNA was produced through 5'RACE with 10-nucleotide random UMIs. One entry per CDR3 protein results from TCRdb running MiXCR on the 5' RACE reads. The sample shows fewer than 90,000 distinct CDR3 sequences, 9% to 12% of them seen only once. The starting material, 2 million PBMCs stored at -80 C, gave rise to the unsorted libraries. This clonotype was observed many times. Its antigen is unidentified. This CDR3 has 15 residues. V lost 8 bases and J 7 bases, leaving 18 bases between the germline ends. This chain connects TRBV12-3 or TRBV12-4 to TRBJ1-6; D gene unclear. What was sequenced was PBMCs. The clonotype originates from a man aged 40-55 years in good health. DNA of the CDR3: TGTGCCAGCCGTCCTTCGGGAGTGTGGAATTCACCCCTCCACTTT. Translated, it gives CASRPSGVWNSPLHF.